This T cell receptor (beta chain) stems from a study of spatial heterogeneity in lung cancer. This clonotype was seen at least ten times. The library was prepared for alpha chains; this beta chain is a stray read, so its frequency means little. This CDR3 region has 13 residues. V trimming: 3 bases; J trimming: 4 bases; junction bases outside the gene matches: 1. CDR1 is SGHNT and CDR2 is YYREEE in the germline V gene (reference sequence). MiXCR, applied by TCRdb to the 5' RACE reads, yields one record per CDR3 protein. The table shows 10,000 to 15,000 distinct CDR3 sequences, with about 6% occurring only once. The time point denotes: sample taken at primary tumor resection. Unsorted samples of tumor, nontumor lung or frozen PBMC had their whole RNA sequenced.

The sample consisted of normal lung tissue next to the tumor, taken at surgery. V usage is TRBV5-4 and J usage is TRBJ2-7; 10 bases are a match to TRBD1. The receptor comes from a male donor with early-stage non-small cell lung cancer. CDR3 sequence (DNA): TGTGCCAGCAGCTGGGACAGGGGTTACGAGCAGTACTTC. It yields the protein CASSWDRGYEQYF.